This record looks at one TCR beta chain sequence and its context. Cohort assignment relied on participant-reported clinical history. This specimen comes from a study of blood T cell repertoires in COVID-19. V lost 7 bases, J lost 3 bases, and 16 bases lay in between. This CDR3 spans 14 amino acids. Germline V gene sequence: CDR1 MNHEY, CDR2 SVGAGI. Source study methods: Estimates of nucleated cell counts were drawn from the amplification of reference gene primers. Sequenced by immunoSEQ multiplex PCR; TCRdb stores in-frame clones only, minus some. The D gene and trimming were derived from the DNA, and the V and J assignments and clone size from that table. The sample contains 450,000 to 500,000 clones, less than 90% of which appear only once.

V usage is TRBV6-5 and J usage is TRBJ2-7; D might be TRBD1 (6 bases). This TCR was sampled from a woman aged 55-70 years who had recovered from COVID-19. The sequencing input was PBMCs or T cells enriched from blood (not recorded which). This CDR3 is CASTQGAGVYEQYF. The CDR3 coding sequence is TGTGCCAGCACCCAAGGGGCAGGGGTCTACGAGCAGTACTTC.